These T cell receptor beta chains were read from a single sample in a study of T-cell memory formation after mild COVID-19. TCRdb redid the calling of the 5' RACE reads with MiXCR, one entry per CDR3 protein. The sample has around 450,000 distinct CDR3 sequences; 24% are singletons. The sample consisted of PBMCs or a T cell subset sorted from them (not recorded which). These receptor sequences come from an adult woman who had mild COVID-19 (a few samples of this study predate the infection). Cell type and time point are not known. CDR3s include the opening cysteine and the closing phenylalanine or tryptophan. The D gene is left open where the match is weak. Clone size, where shown, is once, few, many, or a class for clones that have expanded.

d_call clone_size j_call cdr3_length v_call cdr3_aa cdr3_nt
NA NA TRBJ1-2 14 TRBV6-2/TRBV6-3 CASSYSGSNYGYTF TGTGCCAGCAGTTACTCGGGGTCGAACTATGGCTACACCTTC
TRBD2 NA TRBJ2-5 15 TRBV12-3/TRBV12-4 CASRQGGREVETQYF TGTGCCAGCAGGCAGGGCGGGAGAGAAGTAGAGACCCAGTACTTC
TRBD1 few TRBJ2-3 11 TRBV29-1 CSGGTADTQYF TGCAGCGGTGGGACAGCAGATACGCAGTATTTT
NA few TRBJ1-1 13 TRBV5-6 CASSNNLAVEAFF TGTGCCAGCAGCAATAACCTCGCCGTTGAAGCTTTCTTT
NA NA TRBJ2-3 14 TRBV5-1 CASCRQFGTDTQYF TGCGCCAGCTGTAGACAGTTCGGCACAGATACGCAGTATTTT
NA NA TRBJ2-7 15 TRBV5-1 CASSPAGGHYEEQYF TGCGCCAGCAGCCCGGCCGGAGGACACTACGAGGAGCAGTACTTC
TRBD2 NA TRBJ2-7 15 TRBV27 CASKSYGRALGEQYF TGTGCCAGCAAGTCCTACGGGAGGGCTTTGGGCGAGCAGTACTTC
NA few TRBJ1-1 14 TRBV12-3/TRBV12-4 CASRPGTQNTEAFF TGTGCCAGCAGGCCCGGGACGCAGAACACTGAAGCTTTCTTT
NA NA TRBJ1-2 15 TRBV20-1 CSARDSRAQPYGYTF TGCAGTGCTAGAGATTCAAGAGCTCAACCCTATGGCTACACCTTC
NA few TRBJ1-2 12 TRBV29-1 CSSSGGAQGYTF TGCAGCTCTTCCGGGGGGGCGCAGGGCTACACCTTC
NA NA TRBJ1-1 13 TRBV9 CASSVAGATEAFF TGTGCCAGCAGCGTAGCAGGGGCCACTGAAGCTTTCTTT
TRBD2 few TRBJ2-1 14 TRBV9 CASNPQGGAHEQFF TGTGCCAGCAACCCGCAGGGAGGGGCGCATGAGCAGTTCTTC
TRBD2 few TRBJ2-2 16 TRBV6-5 CASSSRGTSLTGELFF TGTGCCAGCAGTTCAAGGGGGACTAGTCTTACCGGGGAGCTGTTTTTT
TRBD2 few TRBJ2-1 15 TRBV15 CATTSSISGINEQFF TGTGCCACCACCTCCTCTATAAGCGGGATCAATGAGCAGTTCTTC
TRBD1 NA TRBJ2-7 16 TRBV10-3 CAIGQGSAGRADEQYF TGTGCCATCGGACAGGGCTCGGCGGGACGGGCAGACGAGCAGTACTTC
NA few TRBJ2-7 14 TRBV5-1 CASSLESTSYEQYF TGCGCCAGCAGCTTGGAGTCTACCTCCTACGAGCAGTACTTC
NA NA TRBJ1-1 14 TRBV14 CASSRELLNTEAFF TGTGCCAGCAGCCGCGAGCTGTTGAACACTGAAGCTTTCTTT
NA NA TRBJ2-1 11 TRBV20-1 CSASGGYEQFF TGCAGTGCTAGTGGGGGATATGAGCAGTTCTTC
NA few TRBJ2-5 17 TRBV6-6 CASRQGRGSILGETQYF TGTGCCAGCAGGCAAGGACGTGGATCTATTTTAGGAGAGACCCAGTACTTC
NA many TRBJ2-1 15 TRBV7-2 CASSPQGSSYNEQFF TGTGCCAGCAGCCCACAGGGAAGCTCCTACAATGAGCAGTTCTTC
NA many TRBJ1-2 11 TRBV29-1 CSVDRAYGYTF TGCAGCGTTGACAGGGCCTATGGCTACACCTTC
TRBD1 NA TRBJ1-2 16 TRBV7-3 CASSLPGDTGGRGYTF TGTGCCAGCAGCTTACCGGGGGACACAGGGGGCCGTGGCTACACCTTC
TRBD1 NA TRBJ2-7 16 TRBV5-1 CASSFETGAKTYEQYF TGCGCCAGCAGCTTTGAGACAGGGGCGAAAACCTACGAGCAGTACTTC
NA NA TRBJ2-5 13 TRBV12-3/TRBV12-4 CASSEEGYQTQYF TGTGCCAGCAGCGAGGAGGGGTACCAGACCCAGTACTTC
TRBD1 few TRBJ2-5 17 TRBV10-3 CAISESESGGPTRTQYF TGTGCCATCAGTGAGTCCGAATCAGGGGGCCCAACCCGAACCCAGTACTTC
NA NA TRBJ1-3 15 TRBV7-6 CASINGWGGGNTIYF TGTGCCAGCATCAATGGGTGGGGCGGTGGAAACACCATATATTTT
NA once TRBJ2-7 14 TRBV20-1 CSAAPNPSSYEQYF TGCAGTGCTGCCCCTAATCCGAGCTCCTACGAGCAGTACTTC
TRBD2 few TRBJ2-1 16 TRBV11-2 CASSLAASGVANEQFF TGTGCCAGCAGCTTAGCTGCTAGCGGGGTCGCCAATGAGCAGTTCTTC
TRBD2 few TRBJ2-7 16 TRBV5-1 CASSLGLAGGIDEQYF TGCGCCAGCAGCTTGGGACTAGCGGGGGGGATCGACGAGCAGTACTTC
TRBD1 NA TRBJ2-7 16 TRBV20-1 CSARDTRGQGTYEQYF TGCAGTGCTAGAGACACTCGGGGACAGGGGACCTACGAGCAGTACTTC
NA NA TRBJ1-2 19 TRBV27 CASSFWSRGSLESNYGYTF TGTGCCAGCAGTTTTTGGAGTCGTGGCAGCCTAGAATCTAACTATGGCTACACCTTC
NA few TRBJ2-1 10 TRBV20-1 CSAWDNEQFF TGCAGTGCTTGGGACAATGAGCAGTTCTTC
TRBD1 NA TRBJ1-3 15 TRBV7-6 CASSVRGPGGNTIYF TGTGCCAGCAGTGTCAGGGGGCCTGGAGGAAACACCATATATTTT
TRBD2 NA TRBJ2-2 14 TRBV5-1 CASSYSGGASELFF TGCGCCAGCAGCTACAGCGGGGGGGCCTCGGAGCTGTTTTTT
NA NA TRBJ2-2 14 TRBV21-1 CASSNPRVTGELFF TGTGCCAGCAGCAACCCGAGGGTCACCGGGGAGCTGTTTTTT
NA few TRBJ2-7 12 TRBV29-1 CSVETGDPEQYF TGCAGCGTCGAGACCGGGGATCCCGAGCAGTACTTC
TRBD2 NA TRBJ2-2 19 TRBV12-3/TRBV12-4 CASSHRAPLAGGNTGELFF TGTGCCAGCAGCCACAGAGCCCCACTAGCGGGGGGAAACACCGGGGAGCTGTTTTTT
NA NA TRBJ1-6 16 TRBV20-1 CSARGGTATDNSPLHF TGCAGTGCTAGAGGAGGGACGGCTACGGATAATTCACCCCTCCACTTT
TRBD1 NA TRBJ1-5 15 TRBV20-1 CSARGQGYSNQPQHF TGCAGTGCTAGAGGACAGGGATATAGCAATCAGCCCCAGCATTTT
NA NA TRBJ2-7 13 TRBV18 CASSPGRIYEQYF TGTGCCAGCTCACCGGGACGGATCTACGAGCAGTACTTC
NA few TRBJ2-7 15 TRBV20-1 CSARDLGSGAYEQYF TGCAGTGCTAGAGATCTGGGTAGCGGAGCCTACGAGCAGTACTTC